Below, 5 T cell receptor beta chains from the same sample are listed, as sequenced in a study of early T cells in non-severe SARS-CoV-2 infection. In TCRdb, the 5' RACE reads were re-called with MiXCR into one record per CDR3 protein. The data contain tens of thousands of distinct CDR3 sequences, around 5.4% of them singletons. Sequenced input: whole blood. These receptor sequences come from an adult who was a healthcare worker with PCR-confirmed SARS-CoV-2 infection or an uninfected control (not recorded which).

This clonotype was recorded a few times. The rearrangement links TRBV6-1 to TRBJ2-1; 7 bases are a match to TRBD2. Germline V gene sequence: CDR1 MNHNS, CDR2 SASEGT. V dropped 8 bases and J dropped 2; count of bases not matched to a gene: 12. The CDR3 extends over 16 amino acids. The CDR3 DNA reads TGTGCCAGCCGTACGTATCCTAGCGGAACCTACAATGAGCAGTTCTTC. Translated, it gives CASRTYPSGTYNEQFF.

This clonotype was counted many times. The chain couples TRBV24-1 to TRBJ2-3; D remains ambiguous. Trimming cost V 10 bases and J 0 bases, with 10 bases left between them. Germline lookup yields CDR1 KGHDR and CDR2 SFDVKD. The CDR3 has 13 residues. This chain's CDR3 is CATGSSSTDTQYF. The CDR3 nucleotides are TGTGCCACAGGATCGTCTAGCACAGATACGCAGTATTTT.

This clonotype has a count of ten or more. V usage is TRBV7-9 and J usage is TRBJ1-3; TRBD1 agrees at 7 bases. Germline CDR1 reads SEHNR; CDR2 reads FQNEAQ (reference sequence). The CDR3 is made up of 15 amino acids. V lost 5 bases and J lost 4; bases outside the gene matches: 8. The CDR3 spells CASSQTGQFGNTIYF. CDR3 sequence (DNA): TGTGCCAGCAGCCAGACGGGACAGTTCGGAAACACCATATATTTT.

This clonotype was observed a handful of times. The chain recombines TRBV28 with TRBJ2-5, with 9 positions matching TRBD1. CDR3 length: 15 residues. Germline CDR1 is MDHEN and CDR2 is SYDVKM. After removal of 4 bases from V and 1 base from J, the junction contained 4 bases not matched to a gene. CDR3 coding DNA: TGTGCCAGCAGTTCCGGGACAGGGTTCCAAGAGACCCAGTACTTC. This codes for CASSSGTGFQETQYF.

Ten or more counts support this clonotype. The V call is TRBV9, the J call TRBJ2-2; 8 nucleotides agree with TRBD1. V was pared by 6 bases and J by 3 bases, with 4 bases of the junction left unmatched. The germline V gene has CDR1 SGDLS and CDR2 YYNGEE. This CDR3 is 14 amino acids long. CDR3 region: CASTRQGYTGELFF. CDR3 bases: TGTGCCAGCACTCGACAGGGGTACACCGGGGAGCTGTTTTTT.